One and the same sample provided the 18 T cell receptor beta chains below, sequenced in a study of blood T cells in healthy people across ages. It was with a sample-barcoded 5' primer and a J-beta primer mix that a second PCR of roughly 6 to 11 cycles was run. One entry per CDR3 protein results from TCRdb running MiXCR on the 5' RACE reads. The repertoire has around 670,000 distinct CDR3 sequences, approximately 30% of them found once; the top ten carry 15% to 19%. Input material: blood. All receptors come from a woman aged 80 or older in good health.

This clonotype was recorded at least ten times. This chain connects TRBV4-3 to TRBJ1-2; 7 bases match TRBD1. V shed 0 bases, J shed 0 bases, and the junction held 4 bases outside the gene matches. CDR1 LGHNA and CDR2 YSLEER come from the germline V gene. The CDR3 is made up of 16 amino acids. This CDR3 is CASSQDSGGTNYGYTF. The CDR3 region has the DNA TGCGCCAGCAGCCAAGATTCAGGGGGGACTAACTATGGCTACACCTTC.

Remarks on this clonotype: Compared with germline, one end of the junction differs, possibly owing to a read error. V usage is TRBV7-7 and J usage is TRBJ1-4; no definite D call. Germline loops: CDR1 SSHAT, CDR2 FNYEAQ (reference sequence). This CDR3 has 15 residues. This chain's CDR3 is CASSRNLATNEKLFF. The DNA for the CDR3 is TGTGCTAGCAGCCGAAACCTTGCAACTAATGAAAAACTGTTTTTT.

This clonotype was counted many times. J is TRBJ1-2 and V is TRBV6-6; tentatively, D is TRBD1 (5 bases). Per the germline V gene, CDR1 is MNHNY and CDR2 is SVGAGI (reference sequence). Trimming removed 8 bases at V and 6 bases at J, with 16 bases between. The CDR3 length is 13 residues. CDR3 bases: TGTGCCAGCCGCGGGGGGGGATCAGATGGCTACACCTTC. Translated, it gives CASRGGGSDGYTF.

As to this clonotype: A much larger clone differs from this one at a single base, so this may be a read error. The chain recombines TRBV2 with TRBJ2-4, with D unresolved. Per germline, CDR1 SNHLY and CDR2 FYNNEI. Trimming took 2 bases from V and 15 from J, leaving 11 bases between them. The CDR3 is made up of 11 amino acids. The CDR3 is CASSERGRGYF. CDR3 bases: TGTGCCAGCAGTGAAAGAGGTAGAGGGTACTTC.

This clonotype was seen repeatedly, ten times or more. V and J are TRBV20-1 and TRBJ2-5; 9 bases line up with TRBD1. Trimming at V came to 2 bases and at J to 4 bases, leaving 8 bases not matched to a gene. CDR1 is DFQATT and CDR2 is SNEGSKA in the germline V gene (reference sequence). The CDR3 runs 15 residues. The CDR3 DNA sequence: TGCAGTGCTAGAAACCTACAGGGGGCGGGAGAGACCCAGTACTTC. Protein sequence: CSARNLQGAGETQYF.

This clonotype was picked up many times. The CDR3, as DNA: TGTGCCAGCAGCCTTGGACAGGGCGGTGCCTATGGCTACACCTTC. Protein sequence: CASSLGQGGAYGYTF. The chain combines TRBV6-5 with TRBJ1-2; TRBD1 agrees at 8 bases. CDR1 and CDR2 from the germline V gene are MNHEY and SVGAGI. The J segment lost 4 bases and the V segment lost 6 bases, leaving 10 bases of the junction unmatched. The CDR3 runs to 15 residues.

Concerning this clonotype itself: This may be a read error: a much more frequent sequence differs by one nucleotide. The gene calls are TRBV5-8 and TRBJ2-7; the D gene is possibly TRBD2 (6 bases). Trimming took 3 bases from V and 7 from J, leaving 11 bases between them. The CDR3 spans 12 residues. Germline V gives CDR1 SGHTS, CDR2 YDEGEE. CDR3 amino acids: CASSWGVNEQYF. The CDR3 DNA follows: TGTGCCAGCAGCTGGGGGGTCAATGAGCAGTACTTC.

This sequence joins TRBV5-1 and TRBJ2-3; perhaps TRBD2 as D (6 bases). Germline CDR1 is SGHRS and CDR2 is YFSETQ. The CDR3 length is 18 residues. Deletions cut 5 bases from V and 0 bases from J, with 22 bases between. The CDR3 DNA follows: TGCGCCAGCAGGCCCCTGGGAGCGGTTAGCGGTAGCACAGATACGCAGTATTTT. This gives the protein CASRPLGAVSGSTDTQYF.

This clonotype was recorded at least ten times. This sequence joins TRBV6-2 or TRBV6-3 and TRBJ1-6; D uncertain. V lost 5 bases to trimming and J lost 10 bases, with 24 bases between them. The CDR3 covers 17 residues. Germline loops: CDR1 MNHEY, CDR2 SVGEGT. The CDR3 region has the DNA TGTGCCAGCAGTACCCCCGGCAGACTCTCTTTGTCCTCACCCCTCCACTTT. This sequence encodes CASSTPGRLSLSSPLHF.

This clonotype was picked up many times. The chain has TRBV4-1 and TRBJ2-7; the D gene could be TRBD1 or TRBD2 (5 bases each). The CDR3 consists of 13 residues. Germline CDR1 is MGHRA and CDR2 is YSYEKL. The germline V and J ends were trimmed by 3 bases and 2 bases, with 8 bases remaining between them. The CDR3 DNA reads TGCGCCAGCAGCCACCAGGGACCCTACGAGCAGTACTTC. This sequence encodes CASSHQGPYEQYF.

As to this clonotype: Since a much larger clone is just one base distant, this may be a read error. This chain links TRBV6-5 with TRBJ2-1; D could derive from TRBD1 or TRBD2 (7 bases each). Trimming removed 6 bases at V and 9 bases at J, with 12 bases between. The CDR3 is made up of 12 amino acids. The germline CDR1 and CDR2 sequences are MNHEY and SVGAGI. Here the CDR3 reads CASRSRGGEQFF. CDR3 coding DNA: TGTGCCAGCAGAAGCAGGGGGGGTGAGCAGTTCTTC.

This clonotype was recorded many times. The V gene is TRBV7-2, the J gene TRBJ2-1; 9 positions agree with TRBD1. This CDR3 contains 15 residues. Germline V gene data show CDR1 as SGHTA and CDR2 as FQGNSA. V lost 5 bases and J lost 4; bases outside the gene matches: 6. CDR3 residues: CASSPGTGLYNEQFF. The DNA for the CDR3 is TGTGCCAGCAGCCCCGGGACAGGGTTGTACAATGAGCAGTTCTTC.

CDR3 protein: CASSPRLAGGRETQYF. CDR3 DNA: TGTGCCAGCAGCCCTAGACTAGCGGGGGGGCGTGAGACCCAGTACTTC. V gene TRBV7-2 combines with J gene TRBJ2-5; 14 positions agree with TRBD2. The length of the CDR3 is 16 residues. Looked up from germline, CDR1 is SGHTA and CDR2 is FQGNSA. With V trimmed by 5 bases and J by 5 bases, 7 bases remained unmatched.

Concerning this clonotype: The junction and the germline gene differ at one end; a read error may be behind it. V gene TRBV7-2 combines with J gene TRBJ2-6; TRBD1 agrees at 9 bases. There are 16 residues in the CDR3. Germline CDR1 reads SGHTA; CDR2 reads FQGNSA. DNA of the CDR3: TGTGCCAGTAGCAGCAGGGACAGGGCTGGGGCCAACGTCCGGACTTTC. Translated: CASSSRDRAGANVRTF.

This clonotype has a handful of counts. The chain has TRBV11-3 and TRBJ2-1; a weak D match, TRBD2 (5 bases). The CDR3 is 14 residues long. CDR1 and CDR2 from the germline V gene are SGHNT and YENEEA. V lost 1 base, J lost 5 bases, and 9 bases lay in between. The chain's CDR3 is CASSLGDYDNEQFF. Written as DNA, the CDR3 is TGTGCCAGCAGCTTAGGCGACTACGACAATGAGCAGTTCTTC.

This clonotype was found many times. The CDR3 DNA reads as TGTGCCAGCAGTTTAGCGCTGGGGAGCCAAGAGACCCAGTACTTC. Translation: CASSLALGSQETQYF. J is TRBJ2-5 and V is TRBV12-3 or TRBV12-4; D possibly corresponds to TRBD2 (5 bases). V was pared by 0 bases and J by 1 base, with 9 bases between. This CDR3 has 15 residues.

The V call is TRBV14, the J call TRBJ2-1; 7 bases line up with TRBD2. CDR3 length: 18 residues. Germline V gives CDR1 SGHDN, CDR2 FVKESK. Trimming removed 0 bases from V and 3 bases from J; junction bases left unmatched: 11. The CDR3 DNA is TGTGCCAGCAGCCAAGAAAGGAACAGCGGGAACGTCTACAATGAGCAGTTCTTC. It yields the protein CASSQERNSGNVYNEQFF.

This clonotype was seen ten or more times. This chain joins TRBV20-1 and TRBJ2-3; D not certain. Germline V gives CDR1 DFQATT, CDR2 SNEGSKA (reference sequence). Trimming left V 3 bases short and J 2 bases short, with 9 bases between. The CDR3 totals 13 residues. The CDR3 nucleotides are TGCAGTGCTAGTAGGACCATCACAGATACGCAGTATTTT. This gives the protein CSASRTITDTQYF.